This T cell receptor (beta chain) was observed in a study of cytomegalovirus exposure and HLA in healthy donors. As for the study in general: The roughly 130 validation repertoires used the same platform as the roughly 670 first-cohort repertoires (as reported by a later analysis).

Separation from the roughly 700-subject first cohort characterized the roughly 120-subject validation cohort, to which the donors belonged. About this clone: Its matching antigen is unknown.

TCRdb's table, derived via immunoSEQ multiplex PCR, lists solely in-frame clones and lacks some. This sample has roughly 150,000 clones; roughly 91% occur once, and the top ten carry 4% to 4.5%. Broader study findings: The authors listed 164 TCR beta chains as cytomegalovirus-associated. Most TCRs appeared rarely, but some public TCRs recurred in many donors.

Sequencing was done on a sample of PBMCs. This TCR came from a man younger than 35 in good health and CMV-seropositive.

In nucleotides, the CDR3 is TGTGCCAGCAGCCAGGGGGCCGTCAAAAACATTCAGTACTTC. This codes for CASSQGAVKNIQYF. This rearrangement joins TRBV28 to TRBJ2-4; 8 nucleotides line up with TRBD1. The CDR3 runs 14 residues. The germline V gene encodes CDR1 MDHEN and CDR2 SYDVKM. Trimming at V came to 6 bases and at J to 3 bases, leaving 4 bases not matched to a gene.